This T cell receptor beta chain originates from a study of early T cells in non-severe SARS-CoV-2 infection. Study at large: Sequenced bulk RNA came from whole blood that was unsorted, and chains were unpaired.

The ends lost 5 bases at V and 3 bases at J; junction bases unmatched: 2. This CDR3 has 13 residues. Germline V gene sequence: CDR1 SGHRS, CDR2 YFSETQ. Study-level points and caveats: Anti-spike CD8 specificities were favored by VDJdb matching, whose results missed private and CD4 specificities.

As to this clonotype: Its antigen is currently unknown.

Unique molecular identifiers tagged individual cDNA molecules. One entry per CDR3 protein, called by TCRdb with MiXCR from the 5' RACE reads. The sample contains approximately 100,000 distinct CDR3 sequences, 16% of which appear only once. J is TRBJ1-1 and V is TRBV5-1; 9 bases are a match to TRBD1. Sequenced material: whole blood. The TCR comes from an adult who was a healthcare worker with PCR-confirmed SARS-CoV-2 infection or an uninfected control (not recorded which). CDR3 loop: CASRRTGDTEAFF. The CDR3 bases are TGCGCCAGCAGGAGGACAGGGGACACTGAAGCTTTCTTT. Complete variable domain (other parts from reference TRBV5-1 and TRBJ1-1): KAGVTQTPRYLIKTRGQQVTLSCSPISGHRSVSWYQQTPGQGLQFLFEYFSETQRNKGNFPGRFSGRQFSNSRSEMNVSTLELGDSALYLCASRRTGDTEAFFGQGTRLTVV.